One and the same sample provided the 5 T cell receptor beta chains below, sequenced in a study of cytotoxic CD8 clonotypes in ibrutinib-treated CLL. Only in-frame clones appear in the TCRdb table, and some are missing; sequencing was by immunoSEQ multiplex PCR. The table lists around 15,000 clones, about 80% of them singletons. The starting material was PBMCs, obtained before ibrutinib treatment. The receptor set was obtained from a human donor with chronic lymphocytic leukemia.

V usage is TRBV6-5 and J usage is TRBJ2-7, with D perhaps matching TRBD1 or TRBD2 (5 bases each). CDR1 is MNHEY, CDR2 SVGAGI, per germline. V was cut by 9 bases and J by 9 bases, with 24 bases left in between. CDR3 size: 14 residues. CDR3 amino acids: CASQSGPHLGGQYF. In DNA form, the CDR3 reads TGTGCCAGTCAGTCGGGACCGCACCTTGGGGGGCAGTACTTC.

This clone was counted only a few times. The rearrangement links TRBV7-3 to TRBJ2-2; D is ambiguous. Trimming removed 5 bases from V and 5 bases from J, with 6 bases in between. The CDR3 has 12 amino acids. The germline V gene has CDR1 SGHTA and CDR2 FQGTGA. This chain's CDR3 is CASSLETGELFF. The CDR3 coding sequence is TGTGCCAGCAGCCTGGAGACCGGGGAGCTGTTTTTT.

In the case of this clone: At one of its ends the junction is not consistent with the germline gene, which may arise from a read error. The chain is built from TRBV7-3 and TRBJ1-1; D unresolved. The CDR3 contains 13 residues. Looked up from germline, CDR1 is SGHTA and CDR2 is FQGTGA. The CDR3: CASSLQGNSEAFF. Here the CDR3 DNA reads TGTGCCAGCAGCTTACAAGGGAACTCTGAAGCTTTCTTT. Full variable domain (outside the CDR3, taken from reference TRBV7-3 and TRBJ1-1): GAGVSQTPSNKVTEKGKYVELRCDPISGHTALYWYRQSLGQGPEFLIYFQGTGAADDSGLPNDRFFAVRPEGSVSTLKIQRTERGDSAVYLCASSLQGNSEAFFGQGTRLTVV.

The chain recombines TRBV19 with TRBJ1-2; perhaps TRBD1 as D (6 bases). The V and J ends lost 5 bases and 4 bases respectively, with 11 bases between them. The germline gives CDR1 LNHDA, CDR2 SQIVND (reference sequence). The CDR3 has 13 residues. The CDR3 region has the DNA TGTGCCAGTAGTTCAGGGGTCGGCTATGGCTACACCTTC. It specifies CASSSGVGYGYTF.

CDR3 amino acids: CASSLDSRVQETQYF. CDR3 in DNA: TGTGCCAGCAGCTTGGACTCACGAGTTCAAGAGACCCAGTACTTC. The V and J genes are TRBV5-4 and TRBJ2-5; no clear D gene. V lost 0 bases and J 2 bases, leaving 11 bases between the germline ends. The CDR3 runs 15 residues. Per the germline V gene, CDR1 is SGHNT and CDR2 is YYREEE (reference sequence). Filled out from reference TRBV5-4 and TRBJ2-5, the complete variable domain reads ETGVTQSPTHLIKTRGQQVTLRCSSQSGHNTVSWYQQALGQGPQFIFQYYREEENGRGNFPPRFSGLQFPNYSSELNVNALELDDSALYLCASSLDSRVQETQYFGPGTRLLVL.